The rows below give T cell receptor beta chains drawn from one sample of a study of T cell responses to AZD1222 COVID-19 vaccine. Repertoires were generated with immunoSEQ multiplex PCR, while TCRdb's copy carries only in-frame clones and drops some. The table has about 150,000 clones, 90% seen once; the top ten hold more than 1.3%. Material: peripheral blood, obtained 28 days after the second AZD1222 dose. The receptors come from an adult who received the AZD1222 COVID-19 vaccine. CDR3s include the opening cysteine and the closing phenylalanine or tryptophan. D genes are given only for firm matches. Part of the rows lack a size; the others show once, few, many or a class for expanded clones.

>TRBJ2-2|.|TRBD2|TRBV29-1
TGCAGCTTGCGGGAGGGCCCCGGCGGGGAGCTGTTTTTT
CSLREGPGGELFF
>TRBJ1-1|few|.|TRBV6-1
TGTGCCAGCAGTGAAGATGGTAGCATGAACACTGAAGCTTTCTTT
CASSEDGSMNTEAFF
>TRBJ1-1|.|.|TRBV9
TGTGCCAGCAGCGCGGGGGGAGGAAGCACTGAAGCTTTCTTT
CASSAGGGSTEAFF
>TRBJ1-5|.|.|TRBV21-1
TGTGCCAGCAGCAAAGGCGCCAGCTACTATAGCAATCAGCCCCAGCATTTT
CASSKGASYYSNQPQHF
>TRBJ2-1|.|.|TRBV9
TGTGCCAGCAGTAAAGGGACCCTCGAACGAGACTACAATGAGCAGTTCTTC
CASSKGTLERDYNEQFF
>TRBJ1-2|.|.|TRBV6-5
TGTGCCAGCTTGGGCCCGCACCGGGATGGCTACACCTTC
CASLGPHRDGYTF
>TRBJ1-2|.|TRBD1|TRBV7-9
TGTGCCAGCAGCTCGGGGACAGGGAACTATGGCTACACCTTC
CASSSGTGNYGYTF
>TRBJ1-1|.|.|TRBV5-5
TGTGCCAGCAGCTTGGCCGGGCGGGAGAACACTGAAGCTTTCTTT
CASSLAGRENTEAFF
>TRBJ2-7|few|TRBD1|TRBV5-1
TGCGCCAGCAGCTCCAGCAGGGGGCTCTACGAGCAGTACTTC
CASSSSRGLYEQYF
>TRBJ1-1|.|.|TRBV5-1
TGCGCCAGCAGCTTGGAAGGGGAATACACTGAAGCTTTCTTT
CASSLEGEYTEAFF
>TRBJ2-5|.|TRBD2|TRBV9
TGTGCCAGCAGCGTTACCGGGACTAGCGGCTCAGAGACCCAGTACTTC
CASSVTGTSGSETQYF
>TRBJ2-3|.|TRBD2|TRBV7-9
TGTGCCAGCAGCTTACGGCTAGCGGGAGTCACAGATACGCAGTATTTT
CASSLRLAGVTDTQYF
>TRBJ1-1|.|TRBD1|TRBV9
TGTGCCAGCAACGCAGGGGGCACTGAAGCTTTCTTT
CASNAGGTEAFF
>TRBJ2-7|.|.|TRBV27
TGTGCCAGCAGTTTCAACTCAGGTTACGAGCAGTACTTC
CASSFNSGYEQYF
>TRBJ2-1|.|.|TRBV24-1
TGTGCCACCAGTGAAACGGGACTCAGAAGCTCCTACAATGAGCAGTTCTTC
CATSETGLRSSYNEQFF
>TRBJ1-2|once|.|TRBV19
TGTGCCAGTAGAAAGGAGGGATACTATGGCTACACCTTC
CASRKEGYYGYTF
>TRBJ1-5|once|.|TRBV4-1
TGCGCCAGCAGCCAAGACGGAATCTATAGCAATCAGCCCCAGCATTTT
CASSQDGIYSNQPQHF
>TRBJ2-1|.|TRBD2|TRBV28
TGTGCCAGCAGTTTAGGAGTAGCGGGAGGGGTGGACAATGAGCAGTTCTTC
CASSLGVAGGVDNEQFF
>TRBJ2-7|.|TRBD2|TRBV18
TGTGCCAGCTCACCACCGAAGCGGGAGGGTACGAAGCAGTACTTC
CASSPPKREGTKQYF
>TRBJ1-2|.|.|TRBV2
TGTGCCAGCATGGTGGCACCGGTGAACTATGGCTACACCTTC
CASMVAPVNYGYTF
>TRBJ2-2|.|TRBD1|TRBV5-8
TGTGCCAGCCGACAGGGGGCGAGGGAATACGGGGAGCTGTTTTTT
CASRQGAREYGELFF
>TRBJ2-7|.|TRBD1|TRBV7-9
TGTGCCAGCAGCCCACGGACAGGGGGACCCTACGAGCAGTACTTC
CASSPRTGGPYEQYF
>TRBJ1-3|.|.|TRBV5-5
TGTGCCAGCAGCCGGGAAATACTTGGGCGAGGAAACACCATATATTTT
CASSREILGRGNTIYF
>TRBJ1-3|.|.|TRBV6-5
TGTGCCAGCAGTCGACAGGACCTCTCTGGAAACACCATATATTTT
CASSRQDLSGNTIYF
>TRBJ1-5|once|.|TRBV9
TGTGCCAGCAGCGCCAGTTTTAATCAGCCCCAGCATTTT
CASSASFNQPQHF
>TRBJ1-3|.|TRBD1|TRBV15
TGTGCCACAACTAGGGACAGGGGGCCTGGAAACACCATATATTTT
CATTRDRGPGNTIYF
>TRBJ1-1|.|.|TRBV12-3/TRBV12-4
TGTGCCAGCAGTTTCGTTCGGGCGGAAGCTTTCTTT
CASSFVRAEAFF
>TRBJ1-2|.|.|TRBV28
TGTGCCAGCACCCTCCTAGTGGGGGCCTCGAACTACTATGGCTACACCTTC
CASTLLVGASNYYGYTF
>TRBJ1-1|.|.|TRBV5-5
TGTGCCAGCAGCTTGGAGGGAGGGACTGAAGCTTTCTTT
CASSLEGGTEAFF
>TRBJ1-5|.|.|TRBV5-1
TGCGCCAGCAGCCCCGGGAGTCGGAATCAGCCCCAGCATTTT
CASSPGSRNQPQHF
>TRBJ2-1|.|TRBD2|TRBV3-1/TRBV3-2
TGTGCCAGCAGCCAAGATCTTCCTAGCGGGGGGGCTAGTTGGTCCTACAATGAGCAGTTCTTC
CASSQDLPSGGASWSYNEQFF
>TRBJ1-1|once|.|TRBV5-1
TGCGCCAGCAGCTTGTATTTAGTGGCTCTGAACACTGAAGCTTTCTTT
CASSLYLVALNTEAFF
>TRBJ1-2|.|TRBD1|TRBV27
TGTGCCAGCAGTCCCGGGACAGGGGGCGTAAGCTATGGCTACACCTTC
CASSPGTGGVSYGYTF
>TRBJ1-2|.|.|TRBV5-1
TGCGCCAGCAGCTTGACAGTGAACTATGGCTACACCTTC
CASSLTVNYGYTF
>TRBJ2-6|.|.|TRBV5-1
TGCGCCAGCAGCTTACAACGCCGGTCCGGGGCCAACGTCCTGACTTTC
CASSLQRRSGANVLTF
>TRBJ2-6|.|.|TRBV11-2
TGTGCCAGCAGCCGCTTGACGGGGATTACTGGGGCCAACGTCCTGACTTTC
CASSRLTGITGANVLTF
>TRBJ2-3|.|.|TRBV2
TGTGCCAGCAATACAGAACTTAGCACAGATACGCAGTATTTT
CASNTELSTDTQYF
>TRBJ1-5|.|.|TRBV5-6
TGTGCCAGCAGCTTCCGCATGGCTAATCAGCCCCAGCATTTT
CASSFRMANQPQHF
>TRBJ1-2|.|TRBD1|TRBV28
TGTGCCAGCAGTCAGGACAGGGGGCCCTATGGCTACACCTTC
CASSQDRGPYGYTF
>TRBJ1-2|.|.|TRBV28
TGTGCCAGCAGTTTGTTCGGCAAGACCTATGGCTACACCTTC
CASSLFGKTYGYTF
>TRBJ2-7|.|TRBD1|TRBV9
TGTGCCAGCAGCGAGACAGGGGGCGCTTGGTACGAGCAGTACTTC
CASSETGGAWYEQYF
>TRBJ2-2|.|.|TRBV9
TGTGCCAGCAGCGTAGGGGGCGGCACCGGGGAGCTGTTTTTT
CASSVGGGTGELFF
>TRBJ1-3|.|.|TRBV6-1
TGTGCCAGCAAGCAGGGCTCCGACTCTGGAAACACCATATATTTT
CASKQGSDSGNTIYF
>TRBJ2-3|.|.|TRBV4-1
TGCGCCAGCAGCCCCTTCGGTGGTAGAGCTGGAGGCACAGATACGCAGTATTTT
CASSPFGGRAGGTDTQYF
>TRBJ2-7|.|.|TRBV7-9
TGTGCCAGCAGCTTTGGACAGCCCTCCTACGAGCAGTACTTC
CASSFGQPSYEQYF
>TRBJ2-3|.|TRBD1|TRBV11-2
TGTGCCAGCAGCCAACAGGGGGCAGATACGCAGTATTTT
CASSQQGADTQYF
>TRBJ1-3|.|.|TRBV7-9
TGTGCCAGCAGCTTCGGGCCGAACTCTGGAAACACCATATATTTT
CASSFGPNSGNTIYF
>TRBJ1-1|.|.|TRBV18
TGTGCCAGCTCACCGAACCGGCGGACGGAGATGAACACTGAAGCTTTCTTT
CASSPNRRTEMNTEAFF
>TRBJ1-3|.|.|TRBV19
TGTGCCAGTACCCCCAGGGAAAGGTCTGGAAACACCATATATTTT
CASTPRERSGNTIYF
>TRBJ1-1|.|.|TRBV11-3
TGTGCCAGCAGCTTAGGACCCCGGGCTGAAGCTTTCTTT
CASSLGPRAEAFF
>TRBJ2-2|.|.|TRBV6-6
TGTGCCAGCTCAGGGCGAAACACCGGGGAGCTGTTTTTT
CASSGRNTGELFF
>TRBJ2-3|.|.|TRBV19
TGTGCCAGTACCCTCGTAGGTGATTTT
CASTLVGDF
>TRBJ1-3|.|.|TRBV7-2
TGTGCCAGCAGCTTAGACTGGGGACCTGGAAACACCATATATTTT
CASSLDWGPGNTIYF